One and the same sample provided the 31 T cell receptor beta chains below, sequenced in a study of T cells in Graves' hyperthyroidism and ophthalmopathy. From RNA transcripts, TCR beta CDR3 regions were amplified. During a first-round RT-PCR of the TCR CDR3, the HTBI primer set was used. TCRdb used MiXCR to reprocess the multiplex PCR reads, holding one entry per CDR3 protein. The table has a few hundred thousand distinct CDR3 sequences, about a sixth seen once; the top ten hold about 7%. The specimen was blood. Receptor source: a woman in her twenties or thirties with Graves' hyperthyroidism.

This clonotype showed up just a few times. V gene TRBV3-1 combines with J gene TRBJ2-7; TRBD2 aligns across 7 bases. V was clipped by 5 bases and J by 0 bases; unmatched bases: 10. The CDR3 loop spans 16 amino acids. Germline assignment: CDR1 LGHDT and CDR2 YNNKEL (reference sequence). The CDR3 region is CASSSRGGSPSYEQYF. The DNA for the CDR3 is TGTGCCAGCAGCTCCCGCGGCGGGAGCCCCTCCTACGAGCAGTACTTC.

This clonotype was recorded at least ten times. In DNA form, the CDR3 reads TGTGCCAGCGACGCTAAGGCAGCGAGCACAGATACGCAGTATTTT. Translated, it gives CASDAKAASTDTQYF. This rearrangement joins TRBV12-3 or TRBV12-4 to TRBJ2-3, with unresolved D. V lost 8 bases to trimming and J lost 0 bases, with 15 bases between them. The CDR3 consists of 15 residues.

This clonotype came up many times. The chain is built from TRBV6-1 and TRBJ1-1; D may be TRBD1 (5 bases). This CDR3 is 14 amino acids long. Trimming cost V 5 bases and J 7 bases, with 17 bases left between them. Germline CDR1 is MNHNS and CDR2 is SASEGT. The CDR3 coding sequence is TGTGCCAGCAGTCCCCCAGGGACTTCGGATGAAGCTTTCTTT. Its protein is CASSPPGTSDEAFF.

V usage is TRBV7-2 and J usage is TRBJ2-1; D gene unclear. The CDR3 is made up of 13 amino acids. Germline V CDR1 and CDR2: SGHTA, FQGNSA. Trimming removed 1 base from V and 6 bases from J, with 7 bases in between. This chain's CDR3 is CASSLVVPNEQFF. The CDR3 DNA reads as TGTGCCAGCAGCTTAGTGGTACCCAATGAGCAGTTCTTC.

This clonotype was counted ten times or more. The chain is built from TRBV7-9 and TRBJ1-2; 8 bases agree with TRBD1. The trim removed 6 bases at V and 7 bases at J, leaving 7 bases unmatched. The CDR3 contains 13 residues. Germline V lookup: CDR1 SEHNR, CDR2 FQNEAQ (reference sequence). The CDR3, as DNA: TGTGCCAGCAGTTCGGACAGGGCCAGTGGCTACACCTTC. Translating gives CASSSDRASGYTF.

This clonotype was seen ten or more times. V gene TRBV6-1 combines with J gene TRBJ2-7, with D perhaps TRBD1 (6 bases). Germline values: CDR1 MNHNS, CDR2 SASEGT. V lost 5 bases, J lost 6 bases, and 14 bases lay in between. The CDR3 runs to 13 residues. The CDR3 sequence: CASSPLGQSEQYF. In nucleotides, the CDR3 is TGTGCCAGCAGTCCCCTGGGACAATCCGAGCAGTACTTC.

In this sample, this clonotype turned up many times. The rearrangement joins TRBV7-3 to TRBJ2-7; 9 bases map to TRBD2. CDR3 length: 14 residues. V lost 6 bases, J lost 7 bases, and 10 bases stayed unmatched. Germline assignment: CDR1 SGHTA and CDR2 FQGTGA. CDR3 bases: TGTGCCAGCAGTAGGGGGACTAGCCGGTGGGAGCAGTACTTC. Translating it yields CASSRGTSRWEQYF.

This chain links TRBV10-1 with TRBJ2-2; 7 bases align to TRBD1. The J call may be in error: the DNA end matches TRBJ1-1 better. Per the germline V gene, CDR1 is WNHNN and CDR2 is SYGVQD (reference sequence). The length of the CDR3 is 13 residues. DNA for the CDR3: TGCGCCAGCAGTGAGGACCTCGCAGGGGGAGCTTTCTTT. It yields the protein CASSEDLAGGAFF.

V gene TRBV2 combines with J gene TRBJ1-4; 10 bases are a match to TRBD1. Germline CDR1 SNHLY, CDR2 FYNNEI. V gave up 6 bases and J gave up 6 bases; unmatched junction bases: 1. The CDR3 totals 13 residues. The CDR3 DNA sequence: TGTGCCAGCAGGGGGACAGGGGATGAAAAACTGTTTTTT. As protein: CASRGTGDEKLFF. The whole variable domain, remainder taken from reference TRBV2 and TRBJ1-4, is EPEVTQTPSHQVTQMGQEVILRCVPISNHLYFYWYRQILGQKVEFLVSFYNNEISEKSEIFDDQFSVERPDGSNFTLKIRSTKLEDSAMYFCASRGTGDEKLFFGSGTQLSVL.

The CDR3 coding sequence is TGTGCCAGTAGTATGGCCAGCCAAGAGACCCAGTACTTC. Encoded protein: CASSMASQETQYF. This chain uses TRBV19 with TRBJ2-5; the D is unclear. Germline V gene data show CDR1 as LNHDA and CDR2 as SQIVND (reference sequence). Trimming took 3 bases from V and 1 from J, leaving 6 bases between them. The CDR3 runs to 13 residues.

This clonotype has a handful of counts. The chain has TRBV20-1 and TRBJ1-1; 9 nucleotides match TRBD1. The V segment lost 4 bases and the J segment 1 base; nucleotides outside the gene matches: 4. The CDR3 has 14 residues. Germline loops: CDR1 DFQATT, CDR2 SNEGSKA (reference sequence). In nucleotides, the CDR3 is TGCAGTGCTAAGGGGGGACAGGGGAACACTGAAGCTTTCTTT. Its protein is CSAKGGQGNTEAFF.

This clonotype was counted many times. The chain recombines TRBV24-1 with TRBJ2-1, with a weak D call TRBD2 (5 bases). The V end was cut by 9 bases, the J end by 6 bases, with 17 bases between. This CDR3 contains 14 residues. Germline-derived CDR1 and CDR2 are KGHDR and SFDVKD. For the CDR3, the DNA is TGTGCCACCGAAACCCTATCGGGAAGCAATGAGCAGTTCTTC. This encodes CATETLSGSNEQFF.

The DNA for the CDR3 is TGTGCCAGCAGTTACATAGGACAGGCCTCTTTCAATGAGCAGTTCTTC. Translating gives CASSYIGQASFNEQFF. V and J are TRBV6-5 and TRBJ2-1; 7 bases match TRBD1. CDR1 MNHEY and CDR2 SVGAGI come from the germline V gene. CDR3 size: 16 residues. Trimming removed 2 bases from V and 6 bases from J; junction bases left unmatched: 10.

This clonotype was counted only a few times. V is TRBV5-1 and J is TRBJ2-1, with 7 bases lining up with TRBD2. Losses at the gene ends were 1 base for V and 8 bases for J; bases not matched to a gene: 15. The CDR3 is made up of 17 amino acids. Germline CDR1 reads SGHRS; CDR2 reads YFSETQ. As DNA, the CDR3 is TGCGCCAGCAGCTTGTTGACTAGCAGCGAGCATTGGGATGAGCAGTTCTTC. Amino acid sequence: CASSLLTSSEHWDEQFF.

This clonotype has at least ten counts. The rearrangement joins TRBV5-1 to TRBJ1-3; 11 bases match TRBD1. The CDR3 sequence is 14 residues long. Per the germline V gene, CDR1 is SGHRS and CDR2 is YFSETQ. V lost 2 bases to trimming and J lost 7 bases; unmatched junction nucleotides: 2. CDR3 coding DNA: TGCGCCAGCAGCTTCCGGGACAGGGGGAACACCATATATTTT. Translation: CASSFRDRGNTIYF.

V usage is TRBV6-1 and J usage is TRBJ2-2; D possibly matches TRBD1 or TRBD2 (5 bases each). The CDR3 consists of 16 residues. The V gene's germline CDR1 is MNHNS and CDR2 SASEGT. Trimming removed 5 bases at V and 3 bases at J, with 16 bases between. The CDR3 region is CASSYLGEPYTGELFF. The CDR3, as DNA: TGTGCCAGCAGTTATTTAGGGGAGCCCTACACCGGGGAGCTGTTTTTT.

The chain uses TRBV24-1 and TRBJ2-2; 13 bases match TRBD2. The germline V gene has CDR1 KGHDR and CDR2 SFDVKD. This CDR3 spans 19 amino acids. The trim removed 4 bases at V and 4 bases at J, leaving 11 bases unmatched. The DNA for the CDR3 is TGTGCCACCAGTGAGCCTTTACTAGCGGGAGGGCCGAGCACCGGGGAGCTGTTTTTT. This translates into CATSEPLLAGGPSTGELFF.

This rearrangement joins TRBV27 to TRBJ2-1; D not certain. The germline V and J ends were trimmed by 2 bases and 7 bases, with 6 bases remaining between them. CDR1 MNHEY and CDR2 SMNVEV come from the germline V gene (reference sequence). The CDR3 extends over 12 amino acids. The CDR3 loop reads CASSLTMNEQFF. CDR3 DNA: TGTGCCAGCAGTTTAACCATGAATGAGCAGTTCTTC.

This clonotype has a count of ten or more. This CDR3 reads CSARAGQGSREQYF. Written as DNA, the CDR3 is TGCAGTGCTAGGGCGGGACAGGGGTCCCGCGAGCAGTACTTC. The rearrangement uses TRBV20-1 and TRBJ2-7; TRBD1 matches at 10 bases. J lost 6 bases, V lost 3 bases, and 8 bases had no gene match. There are 14 residues in the CDR3. The V gene's germline CDR1 is DFQATT and CDR2 SNEGSKA (reference sequence).

This clonotype was seen only a few times. The CDR3 DNA reads TGTGCCAGCAGCTTAAGCTACTACGAGCAGTACTTC. Residues: CASSLSYYEQYF. The rearrangement links TRBV13 to TRBJ2-7; D is undetermined. The CDR3 covers 12 residues. V lost 2 bases, J lost 3 bases, and 5 bases lay in between. Germline V gives CDR1 PRHDT, CDR2 FYEKMQ (reference sequence). Variable domain in full (rest from reference TRBV13 and TRBJ2-7): AAGVIQSPRHLIKEKRETATLKCYPIPRHDTVYWYQQGPGQDPQFLISFYEKMQSDKGSIPDRFSAQQFSDYHSELNMSSLELGDSALYFCASSLSYYEQYFGPGTRLTVT.

J is TRBJ2-7 and V is TRBV20-1; 9 nucleotides line up with TRBD2. CDR3 length: 13 amino acids. V lost 5 bases and J lost 9; bases outside the gene matches: 11. Germline loops: CDR1 DFQATT, CDR2 SNEGSKA (reference sequence). The CDR3 here is CSASSTSGLAQYF. The DNA for the CDR3 is TGCAGTGCTTCGAGCACCTCGGGACTAGCGCAGTACTTC.

This clonotype was observed many times. The chain uses TRBV27 and TRBJ1-1; D is unresolved. The CDR3 is made up of 10 amino acids. V lost 3 bases and J lost 10, with 6 bases in between. CDR1 is MNHEY and CDR2 is SMNVEV in the germline V gene (reference sequence). The CDR3 bases are TGTGCCAGCAGTTTTAAGGGAGCTTTCTTT. Amino acid sequence: CASSFKGAFF.

The CDR3 loop is CASSFSSLNTEAFF. CDR3 bases: TGTGCCAGCAGCTTCAGCTCCTTGAACACTGAAGCTTTCTTT. V gene TRBV5-6 combines with J gene TRBJ1-1; D call uncertain. V dropped 2 bases and J dropped 0 bases, with 8 bases sitting between them. CDR1 is SGHDT and CDR2 is YYEEEE in the germline V gene. The CDR3 runs 14 residues.

This clonotype was seen at least ten times. Here the CDR3 DNA reads TGCAGTGCCCCGGGACAGGGGAACAATGAGCAGTTCTTC. Translation gives CSAPGQGNNEQFF. The chain joins TRBV20-1 to TRBJ2-1; the match to TRBD1 covers 10 bases. This CDR3 spans 13 amino acids. J gave up 5 bases and V 6 bases, and 4 bases lay outside the gene matches. CDR1 is DFQATT and CDR2 is SNEGSKA in the germline V gene (reference sequence).

This clonotype was found a few times. The V call is TRBV20-1, the J call TRBJ2-4, with TRBD1 identical over 9 bases. The V gene's germline CDR1 is DFQATT and CDR2 SNEGSKA (reference sequence). CDR3 size: 13 residues. V shed 3 bases and J 5 bases; nucleotides not matched to a gene: 2. The CDR3 DNA reads as TGCAGTGCTAGTTGGACAGGGGAAAACATTCAGTACTTC. Protein product: CSASWTGENIQYF.

This clonotype was observed a few times. This rearrangement joins TRBV7-3 to TRBJ2-7; D is possibly TRBD2 (6 bases). V was pared by 0 bases and J by 5 bases, with 8 bases between. Germline CDR1 SGHTA, CDR2 FQGTGA. This CDR3 has 13 amino acids. The CDR3 region is CASSLTASDEQYF. DNA for the CDR3: TGTGCCAGCAGCTTAACAGCTAGCGACGAGCAGTACTTC.

The chain couples TRBV29-1 to TRBJ2-7; D is tentatively TRBD1 or TRBD2 (6 bases each). Trimming took 1 base from V and 2 from J, leaving 9 bases between them. This CDR3 is 13 amino acids long. The germline gives CDR1 SQVTM, CDR2 ANQGSEA. This CDR3 is CSVEGRGAYEQYF. In DNA, the CDR3 is TGCAGCGTTGAAGGTAGGGGGGCCTACGAGCAGTACTTC.

Comments on this clonotype: This may come from a read error, since a much larger clone is one base off. The rearrangement uses TRBV7-2 and TRBJ2-2, with D possibly being TRBD1 or TRBD2 (5 bases each). The CDR3 has 15 amino acids. Germline CDR1 and CDR2: SGHTA and FQGNSA. CDR3 protein: CVSSYMGENTGELFF. The CDR3 region has the DNA TGTGTCAGCAGCTATATGGGGGAGAACACCGGGGAGCTGTTTTTT.

This clonotype was counted many times. DNA for the CDR3: TGCAGTGCTCGGCAGTCCTTTACAAGGGACACTGAAGCTTTCTTT. Its protein product is CSARQSFTRDTEAFF. The chain couples TRBV20-1 to TRBJ1-1, with D uncertain. The CDR3 length is 15 residues. Trimming shortened V by 5 bases and J by 3 bases, and 19 bases separated the two germline ends. In germline, CDR1 is DFQATT, CDR2 SNEGSKA (reference sequence).

This clonotype occurred many times. The rearrangement uses TRBV20-1 and TRBJ1-6, with D possibly TRBD1 on 5 matching bases. This CDR3 comprises 15 residues. Trimming cost V 5 bases and J 8 bases, with 19 bases left between them. Germline lookup yields CDR1 DFQATT and CDR2 SNEGSKA (reference sequence). The CDR3: CSAAPTVYEDSPLHF. In DNA, the CDR3 is TGCAGTGCTGCCCCGACAGTTTATGAAGATTCACCCCTCCACTTT.

The chain is built from TRBV25-1 and TRBJ2-3; perhaps D is TRBD1 or TRBD2 (5 bases each). The CDR3 is made up of 14 amino acids. Trimming stripped 3 bases from V and 7 bases from J, with 14 bases between. Per germline, CDR1 MGHDK and CDR2 SYGVNS. The CDR3 sequence is CASSDREGEHTQYF. The DNA for the CDR3 is TGTGCCAGCAGTGACCGGGAAGGGGAACATACGCAGTATTTT. Filled out from reference TRBV25-1 and TRBJ2-3, the complete variable domain reads EADIYQTPRYLVIGTGKKITLECSQTMGHDKMYWYQQDPGMELHLIHYSYGVNSTEKGDLSSESTVSRIRTEHFPLTLESARPSHTSQYLCASSDREGEHTQYFGPGTRLTVL.